Each of the 17 T cell receptor beta chains below was sequenced from the same sample in a study of cytotoxic CD8 clonotypes in ibrutinib-treated CLL (dated by TCRdb to the early 2020s). Library preparation was by the immunoSEQ multiplex PCR assay. Imported from immuneACCESS, the table was reduced by TCRdb to in-frame sequences with V and J called. These copies leave out some clones; in studies compared against another copy, an unresolved V gene accounts for under half, and the cause of the remainder is not known. This sample is represented by 300,000 or so clones; roughly 67% of them were singletons. Around 6.3% of the sample rests with the top ten. Sequenced material: PBMCs, taken after 36 months of ibrutinib treatment. Every receptor here comes from a human donor with chronic lymphocytic leukemia.

This clone was detected a few times. The chain links TRBV4-3 to TRBJ1-5; D not certain. Trimming took 0 bases from V and 2 from J, leaving 5 bases between them. The CDR3 runs 14 residues. CDR1 and CDR2 from the germline V gene are LGHNA and YSLEER. The CDR3 is CASSQEGGNQPQHF. The CDR3 region has the DNA TGCGCCAGCAGCCAAGAGGGTGGCAATCAGCCCCAGCATTTT.

This clone appeared a few times. This chain links TRBV5-1 with TRBJ2-3; 9 nucleotides line up with TRBD2. J lost 4 bases, V lost 5 bases, and 8 bases had no gene match. Germline lookup yields CDR1 SGHRS and CDR2 YFSETQ. The CDR3 contains 15 residues. CDR3 sequence (DNA): TGCGCCAGCAGTTTCCGAGCGGGGGGCCCAGATACGCAGTATTTT. Protein: CASSFRAGGPDTQYF.

J is TRBJ2-7 and V is TRBV11-3; 13 nucleotides agree with TRBD2. The V segment lost 5 bases and the J segment 4 bases; nucleotides outside the gene matches: 2. The CDR3 contains 14 residues. Germline V gene data show CDR1 as SGHNT and CDR2 as YENEEA. This CDR3 is CASSRTSGSYEQYF. CDR3 DNA sequence: TGTGCCAGCAGCCGGACTAGCGGGAGTTACGAGCAGTACTTC.

This clone appeared many times. This chain links TRBV20-1 with TRBJ2-3; the D is unclear. From germline, CDR1 is DFQATT and CDR2 SNEGSKA (reference sequence). The CDR3 has 10 residues. V was shortened by 4 bases and J by 6 bases, with 5 bases between the two germline ends. In DNA form, the CDR3 reads TGCAGTGCTAATCGGGATACGCAGTATTTT. Its protein is CSANRDTQYF.

This chain uses TRBV6-5 with TRBJ1-1; D might be TRBD1 (5 bases). The germline V gene encodes CDR1 MNHEY and CDR2 SVGAGI. The CDR3 is 13 amino acids. Trimming left V 2 bases short and J 4 bases short, with 8 bases between. CDR3 sequence: CASSYQGFTEAFF. DNA for the CDR3: TGTGCCAGCAGTTACCAGGGTTTCACTGAAGCTTTCTTT.

This chain connects TRBV14 to TRBJ2-5; TRBD2 matches at 13 bases. The CDR3 spans 16 residues. Germline CDR1 reads SGHDN; CDR2 reads FVKESK. V dropped 5 bases and J dropped 1; count of bases not matched to a gene: 4. Here the CDR3 DNA reads TGTGCCAGCAGCAAACTAGCGGGGGGGCTCCAAGAGACCCAGTACTTC. Its translation: CASSKLAGGLQETQYF.

The chain links TRBV7-9 to TRBJ2-5; a possible D gene is TRBD2 (6 bases). Trimming stripped 3 bases from V and 4 bases from J, with 18 bases between. Germline V lookup: CDR1 SEHNR, CDR2 FQNEAQ (reference sequence). This CDR3 comprises 16 residues. CDR3 DNA: TGTGCCAGCAGCTTTAGGAGTCCCCAGGGAGGAGAGACCCAGTACTTC. The encoded protein is CASSFRSPQGGETQYF.

V usage is TRBV10-3 and J usage is TRBJ1-1; 8 bases agree with TRBD1. The CDR3 runs to 13 residues. Germline loops: CDR1 ENHRY, CDR2 SYGVKD. Germline trimming cut 5 bases from V and 7 bases from J; bases unmatched to any gene: 6. The CDR3 bases are TGTGCCATCAGTCGACAGGGGAAGGGTGAAGCTTTCTTT. Amino acids: CAISRQGKGEAFF.

The chain couples TRBV14 to TRBJ2-1; 12 nucleotides align to TRBD2. The V gene's germline CDR1 is SGHDN and CDR2 FVKESK. This CDR3 has 16 residues. The J segment lost 0 bases and the V segment lost 7 bases, leaving 4 bases of the junction unmatched. Written as DNA, the CDR3 is TGTGCCAGCAACCTAGCGGGAGGGTACTCCTACAATGAGCAGTTCTTC. Translating it yields CASNLAGGYSYNEQFF.

CDR3 bases: TGTGCCAGCAGCTCTAGGGGGGTAGCCCACGAGCAGTACTTC. It encodes CASSSRGVAHEQYF. J is TRBJ2-7 and V is TRBV13; perhaps D is TRBD1 or TRBD2 (6 bases each). The CDR3 extends over 14 amino acids. Germline CDR1 is PRHDT and CDR2 is FYEKMQ (reference sequence). Trimming took off 4 bases at V and 5 bases at J, with 15 bases between the two ends.

This chain links TRBV19 with TRBJ1-1, with D possibly being TRBD1 (5 bases). V was shortened by 3 bases and J by 0 bases, with 8 bases between the two germline ends. CDR1 LNHDA and CDR2 SQIVND come from the germline V gene (reference sequence). This CDR3 spans 14 amino acids. CDR3 sequence reads: CASSIRGLNTEAFF. The CDR3 region has the DNA TGTGCCAGTAGTATTAGGGGACTGAACACTGAAGCTTTCTTT.

V gene TRBV18 combines with J gene TRBJ1-5; 9 bases are a match to TRBD1. The CDR3 loop spans 16 amino acids. V was clipped by 4 bases and J by 6 bases; unmatched bases: 10. CDR1 and CDR2 (germline): KGHSH, LQKENI. CDR3 loop: CASSLTGTGYTQPQHF. In DNA, the CDR3 is TGTGCCAGCTCACTAACCGGGACAGGGTATACTCAGCCCCAGCATTTT.

This chain joins TRBV5-6 and TRBJ1-2; TRBD1 might be the D (6 bases). Trimming took off 0 bases at V and 3 bases at J, with 15 bases between the two ends. From germline, CDR1 is SGHDT and CDR2 YYEEEE. The CDR3 consists of 16 residues. In DNA, the CDR3 is TGTGCCAGCAGCTTGGCCGGGGACACCACGGACTATGGCTACACCTTC. This translates into CASSLAGDTTDYGYTF.

V and J are TRBV5-1 and TRBJ2-7; 7 nucleotides align to TRBD1. Trimming removed 4 bases from V and 3 bases from J; junction bases left unmatched: 10. The CDR3 sequence is 15 residues long. CDR1 is SGHRS and CDR2 is YFSETQ in the germline V gene. CDR3 sequence (DNA): TGCGCCAGCAGCCGTGTCACCGGGACAGACTACGAGCAGTACTTC. Translated: CASSRVTGTDYEQYF.

This chain links TRBV18 with TRBJ2-7; 9 bases fit TRBD1. Germline CDR1 is KGHSH and CDR2 is LQKENI. This CDR3 contains 16 residues. V dropped 1 base and J dropped 6; count of bases not matched to a gene: 10. This CDR3 is CASSPRGPTGGSEQYF. The CDR3 DNA is TGTGCCAGCTCACCACGGGGGCCGACAGGGGGAAGCGAGCAGTACTTC. The entire variable domain, with the rest obtained from reference TRBV18 and TRBJ2-7, is as follows: NAGVMQNPRHLVRRRGQEARLRCSPMKGHSHVYWYRQLPEEGLKFMVYLQKENIIDESGMPKERFSAEFPKEGPSILRIQQVVRGDSAAYFCASSPRGPTGGSEQYFGPGTRLTVT.

This chain connects TRBV11-2 to TRBJ2-3, with TRBD2 identical over 9 bases. The CDR3 extends over 17 amino acids. Losses at the gene ends were 3 bases for V and 7 bases for J; bases not matched to a gene: 14. Per germline, CDR1 SGHAT and CDR2 FQNNGV. The DNA for the CDR3 is TGTGCCAGCAGCTTTAGCGGGAGCCTCGGAGACGTGTATACGCAGTATTTT. It specifies CASSFSGSLGDVYTQYF.

V gene TRBV5-1 combines with J gene TRBJ2-3; TRBD2 matches 13 bases. V shed 1 base and J 0 bases; nucleotides not matched to a gene: 5. CDR1 is SGHRS, CDR2 YFSETQ, per germline. The CDR3 is made up of 18 amino acids. The chain's CDR3 is CASSLKLAGGLSTDTQYF. In DNA form, the CDR3 reads TGCGCCAGCAGCTTGAAACTAGCGGGAGGGCTTAGCACAGATACGCAGTATTTT.